The sample holds a few counts of the clone carrying this T cell receptor beta chain. Its antigen is undetermined. This entry is derived from a study of CD8 T cells in ankylosing spondylitis. Findings of the study overall: What appeared characteristic of ankylosing spondylitis blood was a TCR beta motif of under 10 highly homologous variants. Disease-linked clones reportedly showed significant enrichment in matched ankylosing spondylitis synovial fluid. Disease-linked clones, CD8+, were relatively rare in peripheral blood.

The length of the CDR3 is 13 residues. With 4 bases removed from V and 6 bases from J, the gap between germline ends came to 8 bases. Looked up from germline, CDR1 is KGHDR and CDR2 is SFDVKD. It was by quantitative 5'-RACE with molecular barcodes that TCR beta libraries were made. TCRdb re-derived calls from the 5' RACE reads in MiXCR, one entry per CDR3 protein. Of around 440,000 distinct CDR3 sequences listed, approximately 17% are singletons. The material sequenced was blood, either unsorted or a sorted T cell fraction (not recorded which). The rearrangement joins TRBV24-1 to TRBJ2-2; D gene uncertain. This TCR derives from a male donor with ankylosing spondylitis. The CDR3 DNA reads TGTGCCACCAGTGACCAAGTGGCCGGGGAGCTGTTTTTT. It translates to CATSDQVAGELFF.